Detailed here is one T cell receptor (beta chain). The study recruited people aged roughly 18 to 100 years across under 25 US areas. Two negative PCRs, clearance, or symptom resolution had been documented for recovered Cohort 3 donors. The CDR3 is 14 residues long. The ends were cut back, 6 bases at V and 7 bases at J, with 18 bases in the middle. Germline-derived CDR1 and CDR2 are KGHSH and LQKENI. Assay: immunoSEQ multiplex PCR; the TCRdb copy retains only in-frame clones and omits some. The sample has about 240,000 clones, about 89% seen once. This record comes from a study of blood T cell repertoires in COVID-19.

The clonotype originates from a middle-aged man who had recovered from COVID-19. The source material was PBMCs or T cells enriched from blood (not recorded which). The chain carries TRBV18 and TRBJ2-5; TRBD2 is a possible D gene (6 bases). The CDR3 loop reads CASSLEPLGGTQYF. The CDR3 coding sequence is TGTGCCAGCTCCCTGGAACCGTTGGGGGGGACCCAGTACTTC. The whole variable domain, remainder taken from reference TRBV18 and TRBJ2-5, is NAGVMQNPRHLVRRRGQEARLRCSPMKGHSHVYWYRQLPEEGLKFMVYLQKENIIDESGMPKERFSAEFPKEGPSILRIQQVVRGDSAAYFCASSLEPLGGTQYFGPGTRLLVL.